This T cell receptor (beta chain) is from a study of CD8+ T cells in alopecia areata. Study-wide results and caveats: It was observed that many expanded lesional clones persisted in scalp and blood during tofacitinib. Sequenced scalp T cells also include alphabeta T cells resident in normal skin. Normal scalp showed lower clonality than lesional scalp, especially alopecia totalis/universalis.

Extracted RNA was reverse transcribed into cDNA, the sequencing template. Produced via immunoSEQ multiplex PCR; TCRdb's table is partial and in-frame only. In the table there are about 180,000 clones, about half of which are singletons. The germline V gene has CDR1 SEHNR and CDR2 FQNEAQ (reference sequence). After removal of 8 bases from V and 4 bases from J, the junction contained 4 bases not matched to a gene. CDR3 length: 13 residues. Comments on this clone: Its target is not known.

The treatment is: oral pan-JAK inhibitor, 5-10 mg twice daily. Sorted populations comprised CD4+ and CD8+ T cells obtained from PBMCs. This specimen consisted of CD8+ T cells sorted from blood, obtained around week 53, from a patient treated with tofacitinib. V and J are TRBV7-9 and TRBJ1-4; 7 bases are a match to TRBD1. The source of this sequence is a human donor with alopecia areata. CDR3 sequence (DNA): TGTGCCAGCGGCACAGGGGTTAATGAAAAACTGTTTTTT. Translating it yields CASGTGVNEKLFF.